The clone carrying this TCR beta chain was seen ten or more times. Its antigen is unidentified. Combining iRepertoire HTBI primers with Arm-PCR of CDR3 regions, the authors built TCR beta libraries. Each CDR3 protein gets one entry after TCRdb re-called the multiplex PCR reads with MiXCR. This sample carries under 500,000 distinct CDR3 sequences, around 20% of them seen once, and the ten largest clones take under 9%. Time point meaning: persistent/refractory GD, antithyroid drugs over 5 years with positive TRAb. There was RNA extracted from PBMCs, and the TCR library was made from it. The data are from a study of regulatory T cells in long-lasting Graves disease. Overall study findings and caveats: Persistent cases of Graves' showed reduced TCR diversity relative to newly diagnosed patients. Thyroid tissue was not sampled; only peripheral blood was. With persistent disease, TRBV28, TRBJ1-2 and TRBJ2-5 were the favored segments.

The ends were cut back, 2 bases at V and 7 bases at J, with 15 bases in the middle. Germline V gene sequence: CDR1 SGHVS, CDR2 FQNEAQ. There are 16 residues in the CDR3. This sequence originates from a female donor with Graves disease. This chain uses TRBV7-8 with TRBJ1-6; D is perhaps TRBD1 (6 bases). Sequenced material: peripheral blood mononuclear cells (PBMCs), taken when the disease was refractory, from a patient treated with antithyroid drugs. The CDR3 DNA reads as TGTGCCAGCAGCTTATCTGGGGGCGGGAAAAATTCACCCCTCCACTTT. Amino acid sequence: CASSLSGGGKNSPLHF.